This T cell receptor beta chain was profiled in a study of identical twins. CDR3 length equals 16 residues. The germline V and J ends were trimmed by 0 bases and 0 bases, with 10 bases remaining between them. CDR1 and CDR2 (germline): ENHRY, SYGVKD. The sample holds many counts of this clonotype. TCRdb re-called the 5' RACE reads with MiXCR, one entry per CDR3 protein. The repertoire holds 350,000 to 400,000 distinct CDR3 sequences, around 9.7% seen once, with approximately 9.3% in the top ten. Healthy Caucasians provided all donations. Input material: naive T cells sorted from blood. This receptor was identified in a woman aged 50 to 60 in good health. J is TRBJ2-3 and V is TRBV10-3; D remains ambiguous. This CDR3 reads CAISESARTSTDTQYF. CDR3 nucleotide sequence: TGTGCCATCAGTGAGTCGGCGCGAACTAGCACAGATACGCAGTATTTT.